This is a list of T cell receptor beta chains from one sample in a study of blood T cell repertoires in COVID-19. Method: immunoSEQ multiplex PCR; TCRdb's copy keeps in-frame clones and lacks some. The table shows 150,000 to 200,000 clones, with over 75% occurring only once. Sequences were obtained from PBMCs or T cells enriched from blood (not recorded which). These receptors all stem from a man aged 50 to 60 who had recovered from COVID-19. Both conserved end residues are part of each CDR3. Fields, in order: V gene, clone size, D gene, J gene, CDR3 protein, CDR3 DNA. A D gene is named only where the DNA matches it firmly. Clone size appears in some rows only: once, few, many, or a class for an expanded clone.

TRBV2	many	NA	TRBJ2-1	CASSEARADEQFF	TGTGCCAGCAGTGAGGCCAGGGCGGATGAGCAGTTCTTC
TRBV24-1	once	TRBD2	TRBJ2-3	CATSDGSGGADTQYF	TGTGCCACCAGTGATGGTAGCGGGGGGGCAGATACGCAGTATTTT
TRBV19	few	NA	TRBJ2-2	CASSIGRDYTGELFF	TGTGCCAGTAGTATAGGGCGGGACTACACCGGGGAGCTGTTTTTT
TRBV24-1	NA	NA	TRBJ2-3	CATRSGSGTDTQYF	TGTGCCACCAGGTCGGGGTCTGGTACAGATACGCAGTATTTT
TRBV12-3/TRBV12-4	NA	TRBD1	TRBJ1-1	CASRRTGSTEAFF	TGTGCCAGCAGGCGGACAGGGAGCACTGAAGCTTTCTTT
TRBV5-1	NA	NA	TRBJ2-3	CASSPNQPGTDTQYF	TGCGCCAGCAGCCCCAACCAACCGGGCACAGATACGCAGTATTTT
TRBV19	NA	TRBD1	TRBJ1-5	CASSSHGTDNQPQHF	TGTGCCAGTAGCAGCCACGGGACAGATAATCAGCCCCAGCATTTT
TRBV27	NA	TRBD2	TRBJ2-5	CASSLSKRTSGGETQYF	TGTGCCAGCAGTTTATCTAAGAGGACTAGCGGGGGAGAGACCCAGTACTTC
TRBV11-2	few	NA	TRBJ1-1	CASSINPGITEAFF	TGTGCCAGCAGCATCAACCCAGGGATCACTGAAGCTTTCTTT
TRBV6-5	once	NA	TRBJ1-5	CASNPGYGNQPQHF	TGTGCCAGCAACCCAGGATATGGCAATCAGCCCCAGCATTTT
TRBV7-3	few	TRBD2	TRBJ2-3	CASSATGGADTQYF	TGTGCCAGCAGCGCCACGGGAGGCGCAGATACGCAGTATTTT
TRBV30	NA	NA	TRBJ1-3	CAWSGGPGNTIYF	TGTGCCTGGAGTGGAGGGCCTGGAAACACCATATATTTT
TRBV28	NA	TRBD1	TRBJ1-5	CASSFPGGSVYSNQPQHF	TGTGCCAGCAGTTTCCCAGGGGGCTCGGTATATAGCAATCAGCCCCAGCATTTT
TRBV6-5	NA	TRBD1	TRBJ1-1	CASRPGQGIGTEAFF	TGTGCCAGCAGACCGGGACAGGGGATTGGGACTGAAGCTTTCTTT
TRBV18	once	TRBD1	TRBJ2-7	CASSPTRQGAKYF	TGTGCCAGCTCACCTACCAGACAGGGGGCGAAGTACTTC